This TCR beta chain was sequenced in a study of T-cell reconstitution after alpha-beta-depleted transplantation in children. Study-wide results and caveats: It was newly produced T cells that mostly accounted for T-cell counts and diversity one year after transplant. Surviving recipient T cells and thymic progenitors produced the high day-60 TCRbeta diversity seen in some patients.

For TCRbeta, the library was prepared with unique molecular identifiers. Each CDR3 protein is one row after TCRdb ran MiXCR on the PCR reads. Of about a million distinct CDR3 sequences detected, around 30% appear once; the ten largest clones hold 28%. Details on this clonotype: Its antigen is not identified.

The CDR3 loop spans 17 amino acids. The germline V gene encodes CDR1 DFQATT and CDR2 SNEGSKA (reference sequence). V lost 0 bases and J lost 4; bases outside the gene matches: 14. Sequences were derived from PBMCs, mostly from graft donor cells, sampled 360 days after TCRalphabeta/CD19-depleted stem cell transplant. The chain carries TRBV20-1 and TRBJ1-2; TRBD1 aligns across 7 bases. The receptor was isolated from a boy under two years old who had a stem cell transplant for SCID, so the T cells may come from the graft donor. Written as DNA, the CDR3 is TGCAGTGCTAGAGAACCGGGACAGCCAGTTAAGCTCTATGGCTACACCTTC. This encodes CSAREPGQPVKLYGYTF.